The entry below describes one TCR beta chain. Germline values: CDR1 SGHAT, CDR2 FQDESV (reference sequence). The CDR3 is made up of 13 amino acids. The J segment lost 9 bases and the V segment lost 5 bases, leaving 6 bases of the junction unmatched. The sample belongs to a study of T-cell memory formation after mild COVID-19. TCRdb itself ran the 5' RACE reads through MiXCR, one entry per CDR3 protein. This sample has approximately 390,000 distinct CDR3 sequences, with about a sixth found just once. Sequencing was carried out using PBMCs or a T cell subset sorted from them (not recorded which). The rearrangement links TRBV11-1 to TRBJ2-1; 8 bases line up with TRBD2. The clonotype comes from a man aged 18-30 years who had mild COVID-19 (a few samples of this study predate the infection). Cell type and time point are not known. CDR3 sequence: CASSPRGGIEQFF. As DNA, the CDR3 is TGTGCCAGCAGCCCACGGGGGGGCATTGAGCAGTTCTTC. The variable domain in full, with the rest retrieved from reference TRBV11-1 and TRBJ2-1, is EAEVAQSPRYKITEKSQAVAFWCDPISGHATLYWYRQILGQGPELLVQFQDESVVDDSQLPKDRFSAERLKGVDSTLKIQPAELGDSAMYLCASSPRGGIEQFFGPGTRLTVL.